This record covers a single T cell receptor (beta chain). Antigen: not known. V lost 3 bases, J lost 10 bases, and 7 bases stayed unmatched. The V gene's germline CDR1 is KGHSH and CDR2 LQKENI. The CDR3 totals 14 residues. This record comes from a study of shared clonotypes between healthy human individuals. The overall study: Per-donor plates numbered three CD4 naive, three CD4 memory, two CD8 naive and one CD8 memory. Study findings and constraints: Clonotype sharing among donors was thought likely to change with sequencing depth. A few donors held around 5% of naive CD4 clonotypes in common.

The repertoire was sequenced with immunoSEQ multiplex PCR; TCRdb's copy has only in-frame clones and lacks some. There are roughly 2.5 million clones in the sample; approximately 90% occur only once, and under 0.15% lies in the top ten. There were no recent acute infections or vaccinations among the donors, who were healthy HIV-negative adults. The rearrangement links TRBV18 to TRBJ2-1, with 9 bases fitting TRBD2. Source material: naive CD4+ T cells sorted from blood. Subset specified: CD45RA+ positively selected. This TCR came from a man aged 18 to 30 in good health. CDR3 sequence reads: CASSPLAGLGEQFF. The CDR3, as DNA: TGTGCCAGCTCACCGCTAGCGGGACTTGGGGAGCAGTTCTTC.